This T cell receptor beta chain was observed in a study of blood T cell repertoires in COVID-19. About the research overall: Spain, Italy and the United States supplied samples that represented acute and convalescent COVID-19. From T cells, B-cell-depleted T cells, or PBMCs came the material, which was cDNA or gDNA.

CDR1 and CDR2 from the germline V gene are SGHDN and FVKESK. V lost 3 bases and J lost 6, with 12 bases in between. This CDR3 has 13 residues. Per the authors' pipeline: Researchers report that nucleated cell counts were estimated from reference gene primer amplification. The assay was immunoSEQ multiplex PCR, and TCRdb's table has in-frame clones only and misses some. V and J calls and clone size follow that table, whereas D and trimming were derived from the DNA. The table lists about 99,000 clones, roughly 78% of them singletons. This sequence was found in a woman older than 75 with active or convalescent COVID-19. The chain joins TRBV14 to TRBJ2-7; D is unclear. The specimen sequenced was peripheral blood. The CDR3 loop is CASSQWVAGEQYF. The CDR3 region has the DNA TGTGCCAGCAGCCAGTGGGTGGCAGGCGAGCAGTACTTC.